The rows below give T cell receptor beta chains drawn from one sample of a study of T cells in Graves' hyperthyroidism and ophthalmopathy. A single record per CDR3 protein comes from TCRdb applying MiXCR to the multiplex PCR reads. This table has more than 550,000 distinct CDR3 sequences, roughly 17% appearing once. The sequencing sample was made of blood. Source of these receptors: a man aged 45-65 years with Graves' hyperthyroidism. Both conserved end residues are part of each CDR3. D genes are given only for firm matches. Rows may omit the clone size; those that give it use once, few, many or a size class.

>.|TRBJ1-1|many|TRBV29-1
CSVEAPVNTEAFF
TGCAGCGTTGAAGCCCCGGTGAACACTGAAGCTTTCTTT
>.|TRBJ2-1|few|TRBV24-1
CATSAPSGNEQFF
TGTGCCACCAGTGCCCCTAGTGGGAATGAGCAGTTCTTC
>TRBD2|TRBJ2-1|.|TRBV29-1
CSVVGLAGWFEQFF
TGCAGCGTTGTAGGCCTAGCGGGTTGGTTTGAGCAGTTCTTC
>.|TRBJ2-6|.|TRBV28
CASSLLEANVLTF
TGTGCCAGCAGTTTATTGGAGGCCAACGTCCTGACTTTC
>.|TRBJ1-4|.|TRBV7-9
CASSARTGFDEKLFF
TGTGCCAGCAGCGCGAGAACAGGGTTCGATGAAAAACTGTTTTTT
>.|TRBJ2-2|many|TRBV30
CAWSRARENTGELFF
TGTGCCTGGAGCAGGGCCAGGGAGAACACCGGGGAGCTGTTTTTT
>TRBD1|TRBJ2-7|.|TRBV7-9
CASSTRGQGSSYEQYF
TGTGCCAGCAGCACACGAGGACAGGGGTCCTCCTACGAGCAGTACTTC
>.|TRBJ1-3|many|TRBV30
CAWRGPSSGNTIYF
TGTGCCTGGAGGGGACCCAGCTCTGGAAACACCATATATTTT
>TRBD2|TRBJ2-1|.|TRBV6-1
CASSPGLAGAPSYNEQFF
TGTGCCAGCAGTCCCGGACTAGCGGGAGCCCCCTCCTACAATGAGCAGTTCTTC
>.|TRBJ1-5|few|TRBV6-2/TRBV6-3
CASSSQSNQPQHF
TGTGCCAGCAGTTCCCAGAGCAATCAGCCCCAGCATTTT
>.|TRBJ1-1|.|TRBV29-1
CSVDQEKNTEAFF
TGCAGCGTTGATCAGGAAAAGAACACTGAAGCTTTCTTT
>TRBD1|TRBJ1-1|.|TRBV7-9
CVSSLPTGGVNTEAFF
TGTGTCAGCAGCTTACCCACAGGGGGGGTGAACACTGAAGCTTTCTTT
>.|TRBJ2-7|few|TRBV4-3
CASSQGLVSYEQYF
TGCGCCAGCAGCCAAGGGCTAGTCTCCTACGAGCAGTACTTC
>.|TRBJ2-1|many|TRBV2
CASRDMGLPEQFF
TGTGCCAGCAGAGACATGGGACTTCCAGAGCAGTTCTTC
>TRBD1|TRBJ2-3|many|TRBV20-1
CSAYQGVADTQYF
TGCAGTGCTTATCAGGGGGTTGCAGATACGCAGTATTTT
>.|TRBJ1-1|.|TRBV28
CASSLLRGRRLWNAEAFF
TGTGCCAGCAGTTTACTAAGGGGCCGACGCCTATGGAACGCTGAAGCTTTCTTT
>.|TRBJ1-5|few|TRBV20-1
CSAIAPSNQPQHF
TGCAGTGCTATAGCACCTAGCAATCAGCCCCAGCATTTT
>TRBD2|TRBJ2-7|many|TRBV28
CATGTSGSRLFYEQYF
TGTGCCACCGGGACTAGCGGGTCCCGTTTATTCTACGAGCAGTACTTC
>TRBD2|TRBJ2-3|few|TRBV4-1
CASSQDRASGSTDTQYF
TGCGCCAGCAGCCAAGATCGGGCTAGCGGTAGCACAGATACGCAGTATTTT
>.|TRBJ2-5|many|TRBV11-3
CASSKPGTSETQYF
TGTGCCAGCAGCAAGCCCGGGACTTCAGAGACCCAGTACTTC
>TRBD2|TRBJ2-7|many|TRBV28
CASSFPPISGRSSYEQYF
TGTGCCAGCAGTTTTCCTCCCATTAGCGGGAGGAGCTCCTACGAGCAGTACTTC
>TRBD1|TRBJ1-2|many|TRBV24-1
CATSDRQGDHYGYTF
TGTGCCACCAGTGATCGACAGGGAGATCACTATGGCTACACCTTC
>.|TRBJ2-7|many|TRBV6-1
CASSEEEGIYEQYF
TGTGCCAGCAGTGAAGAGGAGGGTATCTACGAGCAATACTTC
>TRBD1|TRBJ2-7|many|TRBV28
CATNPTGTGAHEQYF
TGTGCCACCAATCCTACGGGGACAGGGGCCCACGAGCAGTACTTC
>.|TRBJ1-6|.|TRBV20-1
CSARVARGAQPNNSPLHF
TGCAGTGCTAGAGTGGCTCGCGGGGCCCAACCCAATAATTCACCCCTCCACTTT
>TRBD1|TRBJ2-7|few|TRBV18
CASSPRTGDSYEQYF
TGTGCCAGCTCTCCACGAACAGGGGATTCCTACGAGCAGTACTTC
>.|TRBJ1-1|few|TRBV20-1
CSASTGGPNTEAFF
TGCAGTGCTAGCACCGGAGGGCCCAACACTGAAGCTTTCTTT
>TRBD2|TRBJ2-5|.|TRBV9
CASSVGGTSGSQETQYF
TGTGCCAGCAGCGTAGGGGGGACTAGCGGGAGTCAAGAGACCCAGTACTTC
>TRBD1|TRBJ2-7|.|TRBV28
CASSHRQGRPYEQYF
TGTGCCAGCAGCCATCGACAGGGGAGGCCCTACGAGCAGTACTTC
>TRBD2|TRBJ2-1|.|TRBV19
CASTPRSSGSRGEQFF
TGTGCCAGTACCCCCCGGAGTAGCGGGAGCAGGGGTGAGCAGTTCTTC
>.|TRBJ2-7|few|TRBV6-2/TRBV6-3
CASSYREAYEQYF
TGTGCCAGCAGTTACAGGGAGGCCTACGAGCAGTACTTC
>.|TRBJ1-6|few|TRBV20-1
CSARDNSGISSYNSPLHF
TGCAGTGCTAGAGATAATAGTGGAATAAGCTCCTATAATTCACCCCTCCACTTT
>.|TRBJ2-1|.|TRBV28
CASSFFGKSGEQFF
TGTGCCAGCAGTTTTTTTGGGAAGAGTGGTGAGCAGTTCTTC